These 12 T cell receptor beta chains originate from one sample sequenced in a study of cytomegalovirus exposure and HLA in healthy donors. In the PCR, 60 Vbeta and 13 Jbeta primers were used. TCRdb's copy holds only in-frame clones and misses some; the assay was immunoSEQ multiplex PCR. The sample consists of about 190,000 clones, about four fifths of them appearing once. Sequenced input: PBMCs. These TCRs come from a boy aged 10-17 years in good health and CMV-seronegative.

The chain has TRBV4-1 and TRBJ1-1; D call uncertain. There are 15 residues in the CDR3. Germline CDR1 reads MGHRA; CDR2 reads YSYEKL. Trimming pared 4 bases from V and 5 bases from J, leaving 17 bases between. The DNA for the CDR3 is TGCGCCAGCAGCCCAGATATATCGGGTAGAACTGAAGCTTTCTTT. Its protein product is CASSPDISGRTEAFF.

The J gene is TRBJ1-5, the V gene TRBV4-3, with D uncertain. V lost 0 bases and J lost 9, with 12 bases in between. The germline V gene encodes CDR1 LGHNA and CDR2 YSLEER. This CDR3 contains 14 residues. Here the CDR3 DNA reads TGCGCCAGCAGCCAAGAAGAGGGTGGGTGGCCCCAGCATTTT. This encodes CASSQEEGGWPQHF.

This rearrangement joins TRBV11-2 to TRBJ1-1, with 11 bases lining up with TRBD1. J gave up 5 bases and V 3 bases, and 8 bases lay outside the gene matches. CDR3 length equals 16 residues. The V gene's germline CDR1 is SGHAT and CDR2 FQNNGV. The CDR3: CASSLGPGQGGTEAFF. In nucleotides, the CDR3 is TGTGCCAGCAGCTTGGGGCCGGGACAGGGGGGGACTGAAGCTTTCTTT.

This chain uses TRBV11-2 with TRBJ2-7; 8 nucleotides line up with TRBD2. The germline V gene encodes CDR1 SGHAT and CDR2 FQNNGV. The CDR3 has 16 amino acids. The J segment lost 5 bases and the V segment lost 4 bases, leaving 13 bases of the junction unmatched. This chain's CDR3 is CASSSTTAGDIHEQYF. DNA of the CDR3: TGTGCCAGCAGCTCGACGACAGCGGGAGACATCCACGAGCAGTACTTC.

In DNA form, the CDR3 reads TGTGCCAGTAGTTGGGGGACAGGGAGCAATCAGCCCCAGCATTTT. The encoded protein is CASSWGTGSNQPQHF. The chain combines TRBV19 with TRBJ1-5, with TRBD1 identical over 9 bases. In germline, CDR1 is LNHDA, CDR2 SQIVND (reference sequence). The CDR3 consists of 15 residues. Trimming took 5 bases from V and 1 from J; bases not matched to a gene: 3.

The V gene is TRBV30, the J gene TRBJ2-2; perhaps TRBD2 as D (6 bases). This CDR3 has 13 residues. CDR1 GTSNPN and CDR2 SVGIG come from the germline V gene (reference sequence). Trimming stripped 1 base from V and 7 bases from J, with 10 bases between. The CDR3 loop is CAWSGVSGGELFF. The DNA of the CDR3 is TGTGCCTGGAGTGGGGTTAGCGGCGGGGAGCTGTTTTTT.

The rearrangement joins TRBV28 to TRBJ2-4; 8 positions agree with TRBD1. With V trimmed by 5 bases and J by 6 bases, 6 bases remained unmatched. Germline V gene data show CDR1 as MDHEN and CDR2 as SYDVKM. The CDR3 has 14 amino acids. CDR3 nucleotide sequence: TGTGCCAGCAGTGCACCGGGACAGGCAAACATTCAGTACTTC. Translated, it gives CASSAPGQANIQYF.

The genes are TRBV25-1 and TRBJ2-2, with D perhaps TRBD1 (5 bases). This CDR3 comprises 18 residues. Trimming stripped 0 bases from V and 4 bases from J, with 18 bases between. Germline V gene sequence: CDR1 MGHDK, CDR2 SYGVNS. The CDR3 region has the DNA TGTGCCAGCAGTGAATATGGGGCTACTCCCATTTCCACCGGGGAGCTGTTTTTT. Its protein product is CASSEYGATPISTGELFF.

The rearrangement uses TRBV9 and TRBJ2-6; D may be TRBD2 (5 bases). V was pared by 0 bases and J by 1 base, with 11 bases between. The CDR3 contains 17 residues. The germline CDR1 and CDR2 sequences are SGDLS and YYNGEE. The CDR3, as DNA: TGTGCCAGCAGCGTAGGGTCCGGGGTTTCTGGGGCCAACGTCCTGACTTTC. Translating it yields CASSVGSGVSGANVLTF.

This clone showed up just once. The chain employs TRBV6-6 and TRBJ1-1, with 9 bases matching TRBD1. The CDR3 totals 14 residues. Unmatched junction bases numbered 7, after V lost 6 bases and J lost 5 bases. The V gene's germline CDR1 is MNHNY and CDR2 SVGAGI (reference sequence). CDR3 bases: TGTGCCAGCAGAAGCCCTGACAGGGGGACTGAAGCTTTCTTT. It is translated as CASRSPDRGTEAFF.

The V call is TRBV30, the J call TRBJ1-2; D is possibly TRBD1 (6 bases). V was cut by 2 bases and J by 0 bases, with 13 bases left in between. The length of the CDR3 is 15 residues. Germline-derived CDR1 and CDR2 are GTSNPN and SVGIG (reference sequence). The DNA of the CDR3 is TGTGCCTGGAGTCACACAGGGAGAGCTAACTATGGCTACACCTTC. Translating it yields CAWSHTGRANYGYTF. The full variable domain, its missing parts supplied by reference TRBV30 and TRBJ1-2, is SQTIHQWPATLVQPVGSPLSLECTVEGTSNPNLYWYRQAAGRGLQLLFYSVGIGQISSEVPQNLSASRPQDRQFILSSKKLLLSDSGFYLCAWSHTGRANYGYTFGSGTRLTVV.

This sequence joins TRBV29-1 and TRBJ1-2; D might be TRBD1 (6 bases). There are 13 residues in the CDR3. Between the trimmed V and J ends, which lost 1 base and 4 bases, there was a span of 10 bases. Germline CDR1 reads SQVTM; CDR2 reads ANQGSEA. CDR3 coding DNA: TGCAGCGTTGAAGTCTTGACAGGCTATGGCTACACCTTC. Encoded protein: CSVEVLTGYGYTF.